The subject of this entry is one T cell receptor (beta chain). The antigen remains undetermined. Germline loops: CDR1 ENHRY, CDR2 SYGVKD. V was clipped by 4 bases and J by 11 bases; unmatched bases: 14. This CDR3 is 15 amino acids long. Sample-barcoded 5' priming and a J-beta primer mix drove a second PCR of roughly 6 to 12 cycles. TCRdb independently ran MiXCR on the 5' RACE reads; one entry per CDR3 protein. The sample consists of just over 1 million distinct CDR3 sequences, 35% to 50% of them appearing once. The source of the sample is a study of blood T cells in healthy people across ages. Broader study findings: Donor CMV infection status was unknown, possibly confounding age-related changes in expanded clonotypes.

The sequence was collected from a woman aged 55-75 years in good health. This chain links TRBV10-3 with TRBJ2-5; the match to TRBD1 covers 9 bases. Sequenced material: blood. CDR3 coding DNA: TGTGCCATCAGTGGGGGACAGGGTGGTGGTGATGAGCAGTACTTC. This sequence encodes CAISGGQGGGDEQYF.